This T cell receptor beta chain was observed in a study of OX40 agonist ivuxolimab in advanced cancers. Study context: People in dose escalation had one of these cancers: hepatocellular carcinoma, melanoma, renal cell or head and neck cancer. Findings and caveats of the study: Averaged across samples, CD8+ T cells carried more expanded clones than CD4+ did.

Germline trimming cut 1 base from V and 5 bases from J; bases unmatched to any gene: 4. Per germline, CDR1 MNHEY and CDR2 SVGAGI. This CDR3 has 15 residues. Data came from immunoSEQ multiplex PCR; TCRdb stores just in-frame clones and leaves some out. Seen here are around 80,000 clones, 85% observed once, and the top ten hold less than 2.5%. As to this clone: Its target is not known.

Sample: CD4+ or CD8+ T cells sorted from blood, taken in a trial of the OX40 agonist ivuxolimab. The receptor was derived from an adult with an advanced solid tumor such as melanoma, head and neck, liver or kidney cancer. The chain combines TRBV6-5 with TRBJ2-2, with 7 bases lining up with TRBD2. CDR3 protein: CASSYWGGATGELFF. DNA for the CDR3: TGTGCCAGCAGTTACTGGGGGGGTGCTACCGGGGAGCTGTTTTTT.